The 27 T cell receptor beta chains below come from one sample, sequenced in a study of T cell changes during pregnancy in multiple sclerosis. Libraries were prepared by immunoSEQ multiplex PCR; TCRdb keeps only in-frame clonotypes and omits some of them. The sample holds nearly 40,000 clones, around 90% seen once. The starting material was CD4+ T cells from peripheral blood mononuclear cells, obtained in the third trimester of pregnancy. The receptors were gathered from a female donor with multiple sclerosis, enrolled in a pregnancy study.

The rearrangement links TRBV7-2 to TRBJ1-5, with D perhaps matching TRBD1 (5 bases). Trimming shortened V by 3 bases and J by 0 bases, and 18 bases separated the two germline ends. The V gene's germline CDR1 is SGHTA and CDR2 FQGNSA. This CDR3 is 18 amino acids long. In nucleotides, the CDR3 is TGTGCCAGCAGCTTGGGGTATGGGGGGAGATATAGCAATCAGCCCCAGCATTTT. It codes for CASSLGYGGRYSNQPQHF.

The J gene is TRBJ2-7, the V gene TRBV27, with a tentative D call TRBD1 (5 bases). Trimming took 3 bases from V and 2 from J, leaving 14 bases between them. Germline values: CDR1 MNHEY, CDR2 SMNVEV (reference sequence). The CDR3 is 15 residues long. The CDR3 coding sequence is TGTGCCAGCAGTTTCAAGGGGCCGTCTCCCTACGAGCAGTACTTC. Translation gives CASSFKGPSPYEQYF.

The rearrangement links TRBV10-1 to TRBJ1-1, with unresolved D. The CDR3 contains 13 residues. Trimming left V 2 bases short and J 6 bases short, with 10 bases between. Germline assignment: CDR1 WNHNN and CDR2 SYGVQD (reference sequence). The CDR3 loop is CASSEAKSPEAFF. For the CDR3, the DNA is TGCGCCAGCAGTGAGGCGAAAAGTCCTGAAGCTTTCTTT.

Here the CDR3 reads CASSLSTGTGSTDTQYF. CDR3 DNA sequence: TGTGCCAGCAGCTTATCGACGGGGACAGGGAGCACAGATACGCAGTATTTT. The chain recombines TRBV11-3 with TRBJ2-3; TRBD1 aligns across 9 bases. V lost 2 bases and J lost 0; bases outside the gene matches: 6. The CDR3 is 17 amino acids. Per germline, CDR1 SGHNT and CDR2 YENEEA.

The chain combines TRBV7-8 with TRBJ2-2; 7 positions match TRBD1. J was trimmed by 1 base and V by 1 base; bases with no gene match: 3. CDR1 is SGHVS, CDR2 FQNEAQ, per germline. The length of the CDR3 is 16 residues. The CDR3, as DNA: TGTGCCAGCAGCTTAGGGCCAGGGGGGAACACCGGGGAGCTGTTTTTT. Translation gives CASSLGPGGNTGELFF.

Details on this clone: Within the sample, other DNA sequences also encode this same CDR3. This chain joins TRBV18 and TRBJ1-1; D is unresolved. Per germline, CDR1 KGHSH and CDR2 LQKENI. The CDR3 contains 14 residues. The V gene lost 0 bases and the J gene lost 0 bases, with 5 bases spanning the gap. CDR3 sequence: CASSPPSVNTEAFF. CDR3 DNA sequence: TGTGCCAGCTCACCACCGTCTGTGAACACTGAAGCTTTCTTT.

The rearrangement uses TRBV4-1 and TRBJ1-2; no clear D gene. Germline V gene lookup returns CDR1 MGHRA and CDR2 YSYEKL. CDR3 length: 15 amino acids. Trimming cost V 0 bases and J 2 bases, with 10 bases left between them. The CDR3 is CASSQDRTVNYGYTF. The CDR3, as DNA: TGCGCCAGCAGCCAAGATCGTACGGTAAACTATGGCTACACCTTC.

This chain joins TRBV7-2 and TRBJ2-7; TRBD1 aligns across 7 bases. The V segment lost 6 bases and the J segment 3 bases; nucleotides outside the gene matches: 2. The CDR3 length is 12 residues. Germline CDR1 reads SGHTA; CDR2 reads FQGNSA. The CDR3 is CASRRDSYEQYF. DNA of the CDR3: TGTGCCAGCAGACGGGACAGCTACGAGCAGTACTTC.

The sample holds one count of this clone. This CDR3 reads CASSLASYSTDTQYF. CDR3 coding DNA: TGCGCCAGCAGCTTGGCAAGCTATAGCACAGATACGCAGTATTTT. The J gene is TRBJ2-3, the V gene TRBV5-1; D call uncertain. There are 15 residues in the CDR3. The germline CDR1 and CDR2 sequences are SGHRS and YFSETQ. V shed 0 bases and J shed 0 bases, with 8 bases lying between them.

This clone was seen just once. The chain is built from TRBV7-8 and TRBJ2-1, with 9 bases fitting TRBD2. There are 18 residues in the CDR3. The V gene end was trimmed by 1 base and the J gene end by 6 bases; junction bases not matched to a gene: 13. CDR1 and CDR2 from the germline V gene are SGHVS and FQNEAQ. CDR3 in amino acids: CASSLVPSGIAIFNEQFF. CDR3 nucleotides: TGTGCCAGCAGCTTAGTCCCTAGCGGGATAGCAATTTTCAATGAGCAGTTCTTC. Using reference TRBV7-8 and TRBJ2-1 for the parts outside the CDR3, the full variable domain is GAGVSQSPRYKVAKRGQDVALRCDPISGHVSLFWYQQALGQGPEFLTYFQNEAQLDKSGLPSDRFFAERPEGSVSTLKIQRTQQEDSAVYLCASSLVPSGIAIFNEQFFGPGTRLTVL.

The V and J genes are TRBV18 and TRBJ2-1; TRBD2 might be the D (5 bases). The V and J ends lost 4 bases and 0 bases respectively, with 13 bases between them. This CDR3 region has 16 residues. Germline V CDR1 and CDR2: KGHSH, LQKENI. CDR3: CASSLSRTSSYNEQFF. The CDR3 DNA is TGTGCCAGCTCACTATCGCGCACTAGCTCCTACAATGAGCAGTTCTTC.

The J gene is TRBJ2-7, the V gene TRBV7-6; TRBD1 matches at 12 bases. With V trimmed by 3 bases and J by 7 bases, 7 bases remained unmatched. Germline lookup yields CDR1 SGHVS and CDR2 FNYEAQ. This CDR3 region has 15 residues. The CDR3 nucleotides read TGTGCCAGCAGCTTCTCGGGACAGGGGGCGCAGGAGCAGTACTTC. It specifies CASSFSGQGAQEQYF.

This clone appeared a few times. CDR3 in amino acids: CTSSQRRTSGGSGELFF. In DNA, the CDR3 is TGCACCAGCAGCCAACGTCGGACTAGCGGCGGGTCCGGGGAGCTGTTTTTT. J is TRBJ2-2 and V is TRBV1; TRBD2, the D gene given by the table, was not confirmed from the DNA. TRBV1 is a documented pseudogene. CDR3 length: 17 amino acids.

The V call is TRBV7-8, the J call TRBJ2-5, with 7 bases matching TRBD2. The V segment lost 2 bases and the J segment 5 bases; nucleotides outside the gene matches: 5. This CDR3 is 14 amino acids long. Germline assignment: CDR1 SGHVS and CDR2 FQNEAQ. In nucleotides, the CDR3 is TGTGCCAGCAGCTTAAGGACTAGTTATGAGACCCAGTACTTC. Residues: CASSLRTSYETQYF.

The chain combines TRBV7-8 with TRBJ2-2, with 11 positions matching TRBD1. V lost 5 bases, J lost 1 base, and 3 bases stayed unmatched. Per the germline V gene, CDR1 is SGHVS and CDR2 is FQNEAQ. This CDR3 comprises 16 residues. The CDR3 bases are TGTGCCAGCAGCCTGGACAGGGGGCGGAACACCGGGGAGCTGTTTTTT. Encoded protein: CASSLDRGRNTGELFF.

The chain carries TRBV6-5 and TRBJ1-4; possibly TRBD1 for D (5 bases). V was pared by 0 bases and J by 8 bases, with 13 bases between. CDR1 MNHEY and CDR2 SVGAGI come from the germline V gene. The CDR3 is 15 residues long. Written as DNA, the CDR3 is TGTGCCAGCAGTTACTCGGGGGGGTTCGGAGAAAAACTGTTTTTT. Its protein product is CASSYSGGFGEKLFF.

This chain uses TRBV30 with TRBJ2-1; 8 bases match TRBD1. The germline V gene has CDR1 GTSNPN and CDR2 SVGIG (reference sequence). There are 13 residues in the CDR3. Losses at the gene ends were 2 bases for V and 6 bases for J; bases not matched to a gene: 3. The DNA of the CDR3 is TGTGCCTGGAGTTGGACAGGGACCAATGAGCAGTTCTTC. This encodes CAWSWTGTNEQFF.

This chain joins TRBV4-1 and TRBJ2-4; 10 bases agree with TRBD2. Trimming cost V 1 base and J 2 bases; bases outside gene matches: 8. The germline gives CDR1 MGHRA, CDR2 YSYEKL. The CDR3 sequence is 18 residues long. CDR3 sequence reads: CASSQAIAGGLTKNIQYF. Written as DNA, the CDR3 is TGCGCCAGCAGCCAAGCAATAGCGGGAGGATTGACCAAAAACATTCAGTACTTC.

The chain employs TRBV5-1 and TRBJ2-2; 9 bases align to TRBD2. Germline V gene lookup returns CDR1 SGHRS and CDR2 YFSETQ. J was trimmed by 4 bases and V by 5 bases; bases with no gene match: 9. The CDR3 has 16 amino acids. The CDR3 DNA is TGCGCCAGCAGTCTCCAGGGACTAGCAGCCACCGGGGAGCTGTTTTTT. This translates into CASSLQGLAATGELFF.

This chain uses TRBV5-6 with TRBJ2-6; tentatively, D is TRBD1 (5 bases). This CDR3 is built from 15 residues. Germline CDR1 and CDR2: SGHDT and YYEEEE. Trimming pared 6 bases from V and 2 bases from J, leaving 12 bases between. The CDR3 sequence: CASTSLGPGANVLTF. Here the CDR3 DNA reads TGTGCCAGCACTTCTTTGGGGCCTGGGGCCAACGTCCTGACTTTC.

For this clone: The same CDR3 can be traced to other DNA sequences in this sample. The chain uses TRBV6-5 and TRBJ1-2; D ambiguous. V was pared by 0 bases and J by 1 base, with 6 bases between. Germline CDR1 reads MNHEY; CDR2 reads SVGAGI. The CDR3 covers 14 residues. The chain's CDR3 is CASSYSSGNYGYTF. The DNA of the CDR3 is TGTGCCAGCAGTTACTCGAGCGGTAACTATGGCTACACCTTC.

In DNA form, the CDR3 reads TGTGCCAGCAGTCAACAGGGAAACACTGAAGCTTTCTTT. This sequence encodes CASSQQGNTEAFF. The V gene is TRBV27, the J gene TRBJ1-1; D might be TRBD1 (6 bases). Between the trimmed V and J ends, which lost 5 bases and 2 bases, there was a span of 9 bases. Germline V gene lookup returns CDR1 MNHEY and CDR2 SMNVEV (reference sequence). This CDR3 is 13 amino acids long.

CDR3 amino acids: CASSSGGVDYGYTF. The DNA of the CDR3 is TGCGCCAGCAGCTCAGGGGGCGTCGACTATGGCTACACCTTC. The gene calls are TRBV5-1 and TRBJ1-2; 8 bases are a match to TRBD1. The V gene's germline CDR1 is SGHRS and CDR2 YFSETQ. V was clipped by 3 bases and J by 3 bases; unmatched bases: 4. CDR3 length: 14 amino acids.

There are a few counts of this clone. The chain joins TRBV28 to TRBJ1-5; D is ambiguous. Looked up from germline, CDR1 is MDHEN and CDR2 is SYDVKM. Trimming stripped 5 bases from V and 5 bases from J, with 13 bases between. The CDR3 has 14 residues. Here the CDR3 DNA reads TGTGCCAGCAGTCCGAACATTGTCGATCAGCCCCAGCATTTT. Encoded protein: CASSPNIVDQPQHF.

J is TRBJ2-7 and V is TRBV6-1, with D uncertain. In germline, CDR1 is MNHNS, CDR2 SASEGT. The CDR3 sequence is 14 residues long. Trimming took 2 bases from V and 1 from J, leaving 9 bases between them. This CDR3 is CASSELEVSYEQYF. The CDR3, as DNA: TGTGCCAGCAGTGAATTAGAAGTTTCCTACGAGCAGTACTTC.

The V gene is TRBV2, the J gene TRBJ2-7; TRBD2 matches 8 bases. The CDR3 sequence is 15 residues long. Germline V gene lookup returns CDR1 SNHLY and CDR2 FYNNEI. V gave up 4 bases and J gave up 0 bases; unmatched junction bases: 5. In DNA, the CDR3 is TGTGCCAGCAGTGTTGCGGGAGGTGTCTCCTACGAGCAGTACTTC. As protein: CASSVAGGVSYEQYF.

The J gene is TRBJ2-2, the V gene TRBV4-1, with TRBD1 as a possible D gene (5 bases). The CDR3 extends over 15 amino acids. Per germline, CDR1 MGHRA and CDR2 YSYEKL. Trimming took off 0 bases at V and 6 bases at J, with 11 bases between the two ends. CDR3 in amino acids: CASSQDTQGPGELFF. CDR3 nucleotide sequence: TGCGCCAGCAGCCAAGATACTCAGGGCCCCGGGGAGCTGTTTTTT.